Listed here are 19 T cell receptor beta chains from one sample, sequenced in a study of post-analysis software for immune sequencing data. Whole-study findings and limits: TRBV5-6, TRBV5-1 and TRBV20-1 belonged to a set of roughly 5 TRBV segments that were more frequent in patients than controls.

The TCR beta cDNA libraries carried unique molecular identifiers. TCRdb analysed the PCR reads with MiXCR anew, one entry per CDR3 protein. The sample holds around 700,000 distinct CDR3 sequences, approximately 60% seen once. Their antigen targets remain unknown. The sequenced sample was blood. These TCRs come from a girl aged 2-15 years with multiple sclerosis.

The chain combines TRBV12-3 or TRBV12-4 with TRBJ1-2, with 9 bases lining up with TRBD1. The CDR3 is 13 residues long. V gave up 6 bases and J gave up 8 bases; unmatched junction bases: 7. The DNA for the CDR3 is TGTGCCAGCAGACCTACAGGGGGCGAAGGCTACACCTTC. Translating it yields CASRPTGGEGYTF.

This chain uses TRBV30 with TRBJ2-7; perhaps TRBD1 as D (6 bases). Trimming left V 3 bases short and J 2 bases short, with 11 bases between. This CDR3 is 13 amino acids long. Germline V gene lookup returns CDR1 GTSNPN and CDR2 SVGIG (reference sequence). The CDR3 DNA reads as TGTGCCTGGAGACAAACAGGGACCTACGAGCAGTACTTC. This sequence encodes CAWRQTGTYEQYF.

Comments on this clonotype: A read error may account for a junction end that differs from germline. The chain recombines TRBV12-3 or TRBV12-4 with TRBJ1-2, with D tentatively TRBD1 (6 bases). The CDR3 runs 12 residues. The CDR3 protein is CASSRGDYGYTF. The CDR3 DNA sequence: TGCGCCAGCAGCAGGGGCGACTATGGCTACACCTTC.

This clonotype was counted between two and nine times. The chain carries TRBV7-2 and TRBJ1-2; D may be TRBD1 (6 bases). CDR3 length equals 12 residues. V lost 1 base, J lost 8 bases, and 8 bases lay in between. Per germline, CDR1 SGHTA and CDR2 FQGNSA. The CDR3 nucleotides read TGTGCCAGCAGCTTAGACAGGGTCGGCTACACCTTC. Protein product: CASSLDRVGYTF.

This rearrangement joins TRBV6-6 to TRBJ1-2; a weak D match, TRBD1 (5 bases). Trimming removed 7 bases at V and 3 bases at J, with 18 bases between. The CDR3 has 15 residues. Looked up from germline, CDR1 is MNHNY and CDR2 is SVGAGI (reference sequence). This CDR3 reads CASINSGEGYYGYTF. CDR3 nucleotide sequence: TGTGCCAGCATAAATTCGGGGGAAGGCTACTATGGCTACACCTTC.

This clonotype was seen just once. Written as DNA, the CDR3 is TGTGCCAGCAGTTGGACTACGACCTACAATGAGCAGTTCTTC. It encodes CASSWTTTYNEQFF. The chain links TRBV2 to TRBJ2-1; a possible D gene is TRBD2 (6 bases). V was pared by 5 bases and J by 2 bases, with 10 bases between. The germline V gene encodes CDR1 SNHLY and CDR2 FYNNEI. The CDR3 loop spans 14 amino acids.

In nucleotides, the CDR3 is TGCAGCGCCGGGAGACCGGGACTAGGGAGGGACACAGATACGCAGTATTTT. Translation: CSAGRPGLGRDTDTQYF. J is TRBJ2-3 and V is TRBV29-1, with 8 bases that match TRBD2. Losses at the gene ends were 7 bases for V and 2 bases for J; bases not matched to a gene: 17. There are 17 residues in the CDR3. The germline V gene has CDR1 SQVTM and CDR2 ANQGSEA.

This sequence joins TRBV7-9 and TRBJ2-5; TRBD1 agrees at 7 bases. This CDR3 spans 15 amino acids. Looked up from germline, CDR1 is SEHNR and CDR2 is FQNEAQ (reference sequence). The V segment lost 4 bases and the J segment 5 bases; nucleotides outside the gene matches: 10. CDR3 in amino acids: CASSSLQTGTETQYF. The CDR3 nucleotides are TGTGCCAGCAGCTCCCTTCAGACAGGGACGGAGACCCAGTACTTC.

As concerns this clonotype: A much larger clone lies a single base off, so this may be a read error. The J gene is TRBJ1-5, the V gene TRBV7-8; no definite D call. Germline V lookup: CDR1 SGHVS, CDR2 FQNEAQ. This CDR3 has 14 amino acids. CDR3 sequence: CAGSLGTGNQPQHF. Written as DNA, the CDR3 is TGTGCCGGCAGCTTAGGTACGGGCAATCAGCCCCAGCATTTT.

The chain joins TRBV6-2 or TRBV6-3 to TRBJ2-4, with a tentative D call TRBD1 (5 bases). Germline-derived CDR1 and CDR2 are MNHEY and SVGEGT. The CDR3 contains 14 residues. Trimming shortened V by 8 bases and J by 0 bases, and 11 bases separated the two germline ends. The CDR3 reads CASYDSAAKNIQYF. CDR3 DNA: TGTGCCAGCTACGACAGTGCAGCCAAAAACATTCAGTACTTC.

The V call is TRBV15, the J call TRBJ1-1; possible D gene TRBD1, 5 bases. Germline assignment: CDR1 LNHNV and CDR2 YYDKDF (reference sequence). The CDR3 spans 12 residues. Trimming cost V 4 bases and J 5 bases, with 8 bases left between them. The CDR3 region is CATSTWGTEAFF. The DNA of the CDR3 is TGTGCCACCAGCACCTGGGGGACTGAAGCTTTCTTT.

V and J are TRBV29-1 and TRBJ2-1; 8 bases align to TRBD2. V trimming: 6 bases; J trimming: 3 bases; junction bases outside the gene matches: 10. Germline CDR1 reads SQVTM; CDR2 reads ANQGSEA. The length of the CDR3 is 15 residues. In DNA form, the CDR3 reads TGCAGCGTCTCCAAAGCGGGGGCCTACTACAATGAGCAGTTCTTC. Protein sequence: CSVSKAGAYYNEQFF.

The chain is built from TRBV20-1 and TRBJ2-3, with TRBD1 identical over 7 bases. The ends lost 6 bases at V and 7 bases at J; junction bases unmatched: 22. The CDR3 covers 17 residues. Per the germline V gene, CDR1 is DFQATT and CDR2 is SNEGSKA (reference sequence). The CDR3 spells CSAPPQGTERLPNTQYF. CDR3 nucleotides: TGCAGTGCCCCCCCTCAGGGGACAGAGCGCCTACCTAATACGCAGTATTTT.

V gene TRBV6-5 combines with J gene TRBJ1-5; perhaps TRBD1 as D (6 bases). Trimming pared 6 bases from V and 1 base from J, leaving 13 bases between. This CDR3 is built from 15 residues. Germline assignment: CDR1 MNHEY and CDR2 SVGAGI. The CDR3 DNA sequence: TGTGCCAGCAGAATACAGGGATCAAGCAATCAGCCCCAGCATTTT. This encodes CASRIQGSSNQPQHF.

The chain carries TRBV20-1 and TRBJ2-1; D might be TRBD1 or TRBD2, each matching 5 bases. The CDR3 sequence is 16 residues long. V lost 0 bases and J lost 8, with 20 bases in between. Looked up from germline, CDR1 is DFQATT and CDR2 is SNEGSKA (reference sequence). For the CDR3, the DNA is TGCAGTGCTAGAGACCGCTCTAGAGGGGCGTATGATGAGCAGTTCTTC. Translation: CSARDRSRGAYDEQFF.

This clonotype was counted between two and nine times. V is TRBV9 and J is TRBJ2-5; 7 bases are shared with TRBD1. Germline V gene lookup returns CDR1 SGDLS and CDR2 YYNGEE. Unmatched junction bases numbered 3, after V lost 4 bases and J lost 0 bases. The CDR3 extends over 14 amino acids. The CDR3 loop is CASSPRGYQETQYF. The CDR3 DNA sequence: TGTGCCAGCAGCCCCAGGGGGTACCAAGAGACCCAGTACTTC.

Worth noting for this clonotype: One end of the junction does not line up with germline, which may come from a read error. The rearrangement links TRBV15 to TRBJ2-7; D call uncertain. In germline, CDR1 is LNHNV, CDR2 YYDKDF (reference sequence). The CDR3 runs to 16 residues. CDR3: CATNRDRGDGPYEQYF. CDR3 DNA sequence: TGTGCCACCAACAGAGATCGTGGCGACGGACCCTACGAGCAGTACTTC.

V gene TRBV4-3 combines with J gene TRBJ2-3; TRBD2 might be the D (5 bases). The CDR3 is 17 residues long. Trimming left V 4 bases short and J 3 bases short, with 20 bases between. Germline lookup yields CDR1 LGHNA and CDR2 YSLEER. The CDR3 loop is CASSPHEGLRGTDTQYF. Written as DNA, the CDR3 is TGCGCCAGCAGCCCCCACGAGGGTCTGAGAGGGACAGATACGCAGTATTTT.

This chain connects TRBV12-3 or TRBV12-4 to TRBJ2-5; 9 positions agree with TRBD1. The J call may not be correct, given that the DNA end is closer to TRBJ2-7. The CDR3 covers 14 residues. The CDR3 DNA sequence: TGTGCCAGCAGCGACGACAGGGGGTTATACGAGCAGTACTTC. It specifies CASSDDRGLYEQYF.